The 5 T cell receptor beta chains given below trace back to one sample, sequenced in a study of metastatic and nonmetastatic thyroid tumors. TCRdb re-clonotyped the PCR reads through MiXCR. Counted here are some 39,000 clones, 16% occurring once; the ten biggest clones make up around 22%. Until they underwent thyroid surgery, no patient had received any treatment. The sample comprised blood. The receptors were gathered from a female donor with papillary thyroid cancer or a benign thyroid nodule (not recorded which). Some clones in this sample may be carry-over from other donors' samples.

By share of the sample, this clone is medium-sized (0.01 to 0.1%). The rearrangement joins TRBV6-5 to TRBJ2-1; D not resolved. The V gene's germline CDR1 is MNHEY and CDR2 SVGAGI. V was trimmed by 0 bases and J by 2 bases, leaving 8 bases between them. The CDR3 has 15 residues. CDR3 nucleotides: TGTGCCAGCAGTTACTCTGGCGACACCTACAATGAGCAGTTCTTC. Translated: CASSYSGDTYNEQFF.

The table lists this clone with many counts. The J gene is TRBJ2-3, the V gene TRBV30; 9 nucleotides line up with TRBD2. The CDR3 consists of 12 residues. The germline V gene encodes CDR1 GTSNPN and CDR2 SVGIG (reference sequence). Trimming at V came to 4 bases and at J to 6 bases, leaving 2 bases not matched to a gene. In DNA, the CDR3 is TGTGCCTGGAAAGCGGGAGGTGATACGCAGTATTTT. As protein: CAWKAGGDTQYF.

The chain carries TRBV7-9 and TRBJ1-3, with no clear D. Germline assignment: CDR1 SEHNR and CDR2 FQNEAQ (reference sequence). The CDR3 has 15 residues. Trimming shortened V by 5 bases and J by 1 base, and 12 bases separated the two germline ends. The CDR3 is CASSPLGLSGNTIYF. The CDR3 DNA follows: TGTGCCAGCAGCCCCCTTGGCCTATCTGGAAACACCATATATTTT.

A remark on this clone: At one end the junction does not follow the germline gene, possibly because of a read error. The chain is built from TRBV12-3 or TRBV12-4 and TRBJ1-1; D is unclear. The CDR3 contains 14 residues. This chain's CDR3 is CACSAPGANTEAFF. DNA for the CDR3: TGTGCCTGCAGTGCTCCCGGTGCGAACACTGAAGCTTTCTTT.

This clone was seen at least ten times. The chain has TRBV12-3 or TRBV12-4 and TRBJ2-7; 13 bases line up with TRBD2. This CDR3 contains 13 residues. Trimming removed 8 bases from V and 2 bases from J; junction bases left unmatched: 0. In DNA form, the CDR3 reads TGTGCCAGCGGGACTAGCGGGGCCTACGAGCAGTACTTC. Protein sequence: CASGTSGAYEQYF.